This TCR beta chain was found in a study of T cell responses to AZD1222 COVID-19 vaccine (dated by TCRdb to the early 2020s). A note on the overall study: TCR sequencing covered over 230 trial participants: around 210 given two doses of AZD1222 and 26 given two doses of MenACWY control vaccine. Trial participants were enrolled by age into subgroups of 18-55, 56-69 and 70-plus years, and about 150, 27 and 61 TCR-sequenced participants, respectively, were included in these subgroups.

The CDR3 regions of human TCRbeta chains were subjected to immunosequencing. The study's own analysis went as follows. TCRs in the repertoires were matched against a reference library of SARS-CoV-2-specific TCRs that had been generated with the MIRA antigen-specificity platform. Breadth meant the fraction of unique TCRs that were SARS-CoV-2-associated, whereas depth meant the fraction of total T cells that were SARS-CoV-2-associated. Each spike-specific TCR was assigned to its reactive spike region and to a CD4 or CD8 class using the MIRA data. Log10-transformed breadth and depth values were compared by one-way ANOVA with Sidak's multiple comparisons tests. TCRdb took over this immuneACCESS table, retaining in-frame rearrangements with V and J assigned. Such tables are incomplete; in checked studies, under half of the missing clones stem from an unresolved V gene, and the remainder is unexplained. V and J calls plus clone size are reproduced from that table; the DNA served to infer D and trimming. The sample includes about 130,000 clones, with 80% to 95% observed a single time. The ten largest clones add up to approximately 7% of the sample.

Overall study outcomes, separate from this receptor: Conclusions about previously exposed vaccinees were limited because only 6 or 7 AZD1222 recipients were SARS-CoV-2 seropositive at baseline. Nearly half of unique spike-specific TCRs reportedly recognized epitopes outside regions mutated in the B.1.351 and B.1.1.7 variants. A significant rise in spike-specific TCR breadth and depth was observed after two AZD1222 doses relative to day 0 and relative to MenACWY recipients. In the small 56-69-year group, the increase in depth fell short of significance, most likely because of low power. Because no day 14 peak-response samples were available, the repertoires could be characterized only after the peak T cell response. The whole spike protein was spanned by vaccine-associated CD4 TCRs, and dominant responses were seen in regions 160-218 and 743-854. Participants were mostly white British and included more females than males, and it was suggested by the authors that clonal diversity may have been underestimated.

The time point label, read with the paper, signifies: about 28 days (+/-7) after the second vaccine dose. AZD1222 recipients with second doses at about 4 weeks or about 12 weeks were pooled, because spike-specific TCR depth and breadth did not differ between schedules. Samples from vaccinated people were obtained from the UK trials COV001 and COV002, which included a single-blind randomized controlled phase 2/3 trial of AZD1222 (ChAdOx1 nCoV-19) in healthy adults. For TCRbeta chain sequencing, PBMC samples were collected from trial participants at day 0 and at day 28 after the second dose. From the germline V gene, CDR1 is SGDLS and CDR2 is YYNGEE. Deletion took 2 bases off V and 8 bases off J, with a span of 23 bases between the germline ends. Reading from cysteine to phenylalanine, the CDR3 counts 17 amino acids. The sequence is cut down to CDR3 DNA, 51 bases in frame from base 1. Concerning this clone: Its antigen specificity is not known. Base quality data are lacking; no much larger clone is found one base away.

Recombination linked TRBV9 to TRBJ2-1; confidence is insufficient to name the D gene. The clonotype comes from an adult who received the AZD1222 COVID-19 vaccine. Sample: peripheral blood, taken 28 days after the second AZD1222 dose. The CDR3 region has the sequence CASSVGILSRVLDEQFF. The DNA is as follows: TGTGCCAGCAGCGTGGGGATACTAAGCCGAGTCTTGGATGAGCAGTTCTTC.